The sequence of this T cell receptor beta chain was determined in a study of spatial heterogeneity in lung cancer (dated by TCRdb to between 2018 and 2020). Notes on the research overall: Donors were some 67 patients with early-stage, untreated non-small cell lung cancer from the lung TRACERx cohort. At surgery, 220 tumor regions, 61 to 65 matched nontumor lung samples and 45 to 60 PBMC samples were TCR-sequenced for both alpha and beta chains. Follow-up PBMC samples were sequenced whenever available, and the median time to follow-up was 2 to 3 years after resection. In non-small cell lung cancer, the study made a quantitative comparison of TCR alpha and beta repertoires among multiple tumor regions, matched nontumor lung and blood. In the raw uncorrected reads, each unique combination of TCR and UMI appeared more than ten times on average. Beta-chain transcripts were consistently detected in greater numbers than alpha-chain transcripts, which likely reflects a higher abundance of beta-chain transcripts. TCR repertoire features were related to nonsynonymous mutation counts determined by whole-exome sequencing of tumor tissue.

This clonotype was recorded many times. Its specific antigen is unknown. It has no much larger one-base neighbor in the sample; base qualities were not kept. V and J lose 0 bases and 4 bases, and a span of 10 bases separates them. Measured from the cysteine to the phenylalanine, the CDR3 is 14 residues long. Only the CDR3 region is kept as DNA, spanning 42 bases read in frame from base 1. Per the germline V gene, SGHRS is the CDR1 and YFSETQ is the CDR2. Library construction relied on 5' RACE. The sequencer was a NextSeq 500. In the TCR library protocol, a unique molecular identifier was attached to each TCR cDNA molecule so that PCR and sequencing errors could be corrected. Per the original workflow: TCR identification, UMI-based error correction and CDR3 extraction were performed with Decombinator tools. Expanded TCRs were defined as those above a frequency of 2 per 1,000, corresponding to the top 1% of the tumor frequency distribution. Each repertoire was subsampled 100 times to 5,000 TCRs, after which Renyi diversity was computed with the R vegan package. CDR3 similarity networks were constructed using string-kernel similarity of amino acid triplets, with links drawn between CDR3s whose pairwise similarity was above 0.82. TCRdb reworked the public reads: Q25 trimming with fastp, MiXCR clone assembly, productive beta chains retained. Rows with a matching CDR3 protein are joined into one entry that keeps the most common DNA and genes. The V and J calls shown here were made by TCRdb, not taken from the authors' results. This sample has 35,000 to 45,000 distinct CDR3 sequences in its table, and approximately 8% of those were observed once. 9.4% of the sample is in the top ten clones.

What the work shows at the level of the full study, not this receptor alone: Additional single-cell paired TCR alpha and beta sequencing was considered necessary to confirm, at a functional level, the hypothesis that regional TCRs recognize regional mutations. Ubiquitous expanded tumor TCRs showed up in blood more often at tumor resection than at routine follow-up. Only around 15 patients were included in the comparisons of baseline and follow-up blood repertoires.

This sample's time point label indicates: blood at routine non-recurrence follow-up after resection. For TCR sequencing, whole RNA was extracted from tumor and nontumor lung tissue, or from cryopreserved PBMC samples, and no cell sorting was done. A patient was chosen for TCR sequencing only when enough RNA was available from at least two tumor regions. The sequences come from PBMCs, collected at follow-up. Rearrangement joined TRBV5-1 to TRBJ1-1, with no reliable assignment of the D segment. This clonotype was sampled from a male donor with early-stage non-small cell lung cancer. The DNA sequence follows: TGCGCCAGCAGCTTGGCCTCGCCCAGCACTGAAGCTTTCTTT. Translated, this gives CASSLASPSTEAFF.